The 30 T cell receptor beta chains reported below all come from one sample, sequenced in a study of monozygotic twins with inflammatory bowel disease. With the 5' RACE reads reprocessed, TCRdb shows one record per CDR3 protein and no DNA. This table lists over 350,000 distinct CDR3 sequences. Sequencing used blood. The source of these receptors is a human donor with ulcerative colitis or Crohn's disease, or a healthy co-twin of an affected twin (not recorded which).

CDR3 sequence reads: CASSYFRGEDAEAFF. V usage is TRBV6-5 and J usage is TRBJ1-1; checking the TCRdb D call of TRBD1 is not possible without DNA. The CDR3 contains 15 residues. Germline V gene data show CDR1 as MNHEY and CDR2 as SVGAGI.

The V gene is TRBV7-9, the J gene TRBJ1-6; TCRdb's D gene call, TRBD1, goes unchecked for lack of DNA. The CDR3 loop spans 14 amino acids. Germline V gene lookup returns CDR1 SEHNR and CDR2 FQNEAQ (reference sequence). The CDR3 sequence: CASSSNRVFSPLHF.

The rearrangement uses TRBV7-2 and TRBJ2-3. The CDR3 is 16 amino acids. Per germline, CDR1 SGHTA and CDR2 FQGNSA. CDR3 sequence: CASSLRLAGATDTQYF.

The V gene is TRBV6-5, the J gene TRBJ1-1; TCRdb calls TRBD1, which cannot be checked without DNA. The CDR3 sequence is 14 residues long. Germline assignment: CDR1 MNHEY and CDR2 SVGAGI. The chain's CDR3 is CASSWDLTGSEAFF.

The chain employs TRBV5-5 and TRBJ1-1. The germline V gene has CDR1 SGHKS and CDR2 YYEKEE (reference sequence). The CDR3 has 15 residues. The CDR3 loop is CASSWFLGENTEAFF.

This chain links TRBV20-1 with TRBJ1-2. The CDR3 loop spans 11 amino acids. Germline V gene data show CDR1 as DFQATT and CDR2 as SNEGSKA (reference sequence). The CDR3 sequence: CSAADNYGYTF.

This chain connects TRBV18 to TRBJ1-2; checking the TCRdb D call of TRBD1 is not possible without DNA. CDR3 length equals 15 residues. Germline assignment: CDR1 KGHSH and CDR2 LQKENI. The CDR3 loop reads CASSLSVEGASGYTF.

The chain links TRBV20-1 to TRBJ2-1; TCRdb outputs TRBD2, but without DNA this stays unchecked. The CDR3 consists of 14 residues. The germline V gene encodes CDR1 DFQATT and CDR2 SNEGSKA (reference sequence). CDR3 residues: CSASGLTGFYEQFF.

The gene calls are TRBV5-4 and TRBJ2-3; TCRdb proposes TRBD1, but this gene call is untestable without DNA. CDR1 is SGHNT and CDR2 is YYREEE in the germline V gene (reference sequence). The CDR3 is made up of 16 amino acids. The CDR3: CASSSGGAALSDTQYF. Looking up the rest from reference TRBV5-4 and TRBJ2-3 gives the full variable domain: ETGVTQSPTHLIKTRGQQVTLRCSSQSGHNTVSWYQQALGQGPQFIFQYYREEENGRGNFPPRFSGLQFPNYSSELNVNALELDDSALYLCASSSGGAALSDTQYFGPGTRLTVL.

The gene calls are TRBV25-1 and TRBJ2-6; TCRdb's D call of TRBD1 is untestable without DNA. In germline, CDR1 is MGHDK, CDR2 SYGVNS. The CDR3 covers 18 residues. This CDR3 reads CASSDLQGRQAGANVLTF.

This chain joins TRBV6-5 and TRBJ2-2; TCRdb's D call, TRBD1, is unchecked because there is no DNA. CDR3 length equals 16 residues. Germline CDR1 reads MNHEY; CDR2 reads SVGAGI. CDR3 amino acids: CASSYSVPDNTGELFF.

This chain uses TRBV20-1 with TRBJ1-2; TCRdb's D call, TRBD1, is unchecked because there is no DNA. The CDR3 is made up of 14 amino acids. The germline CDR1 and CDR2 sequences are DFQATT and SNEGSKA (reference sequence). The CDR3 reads CSARDRAGNYGYTF.

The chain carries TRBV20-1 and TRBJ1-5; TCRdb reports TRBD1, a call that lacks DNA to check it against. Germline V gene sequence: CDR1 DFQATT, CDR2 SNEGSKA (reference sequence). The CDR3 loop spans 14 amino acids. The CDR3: CSASPGYSNQPQHF.

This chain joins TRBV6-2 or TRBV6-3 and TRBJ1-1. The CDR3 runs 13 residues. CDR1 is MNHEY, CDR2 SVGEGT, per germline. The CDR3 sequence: CASSYSRVAEAFF.

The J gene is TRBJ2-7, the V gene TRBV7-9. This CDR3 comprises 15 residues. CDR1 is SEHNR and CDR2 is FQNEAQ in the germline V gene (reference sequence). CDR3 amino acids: CASSQERKVFYEQYF.

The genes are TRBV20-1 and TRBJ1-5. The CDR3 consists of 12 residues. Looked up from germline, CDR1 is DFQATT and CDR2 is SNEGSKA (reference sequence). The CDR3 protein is CSARGSFQPQHF.

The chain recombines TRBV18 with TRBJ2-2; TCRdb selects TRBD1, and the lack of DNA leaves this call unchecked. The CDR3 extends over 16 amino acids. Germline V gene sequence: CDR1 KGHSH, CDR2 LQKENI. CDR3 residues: CASSPEGGADTGELFF.

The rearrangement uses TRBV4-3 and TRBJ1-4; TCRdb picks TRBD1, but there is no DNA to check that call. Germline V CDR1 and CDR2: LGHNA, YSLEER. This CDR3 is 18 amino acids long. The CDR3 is CASSRDRGPGATNEKLFF.

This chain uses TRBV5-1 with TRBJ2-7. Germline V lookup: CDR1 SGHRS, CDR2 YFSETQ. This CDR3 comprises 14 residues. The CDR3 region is CASSTGPLSYEQYF.

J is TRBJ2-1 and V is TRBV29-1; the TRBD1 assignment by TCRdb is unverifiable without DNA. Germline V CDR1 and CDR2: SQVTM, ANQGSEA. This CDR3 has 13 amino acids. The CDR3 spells CSLAVSGIHEQFF.

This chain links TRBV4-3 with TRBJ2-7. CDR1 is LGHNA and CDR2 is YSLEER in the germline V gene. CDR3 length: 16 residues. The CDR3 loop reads CSSSQDLRYGSYEQYF.

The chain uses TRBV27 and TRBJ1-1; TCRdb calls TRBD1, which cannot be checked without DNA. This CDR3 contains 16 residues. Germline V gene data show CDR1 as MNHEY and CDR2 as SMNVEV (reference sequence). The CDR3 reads CASSSPSTGVNTEAFF.

The CDR3 loop is CSEGTGGYGYTF. The V gene is TRBV29-1, the J gene TRBJ1-2; the TCRdb call, TRBD1, lacks DNA for checking. Germline V lookup: CDR1 SQVTM, CDR2 ANQGSEA. The CDR3 loop spans 12 amino acids.

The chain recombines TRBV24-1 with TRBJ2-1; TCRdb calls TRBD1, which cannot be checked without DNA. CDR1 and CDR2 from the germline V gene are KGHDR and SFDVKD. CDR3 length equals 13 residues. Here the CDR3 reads CATGQGDADEQFF.

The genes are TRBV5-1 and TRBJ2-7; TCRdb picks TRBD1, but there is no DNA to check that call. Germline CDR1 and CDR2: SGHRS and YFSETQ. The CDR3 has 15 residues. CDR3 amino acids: CASSSEPGQGYEQYF.

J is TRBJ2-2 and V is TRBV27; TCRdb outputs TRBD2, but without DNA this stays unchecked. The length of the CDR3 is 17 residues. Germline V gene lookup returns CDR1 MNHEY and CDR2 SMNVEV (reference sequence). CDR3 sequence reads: CASSLSINAGGHGELFF.

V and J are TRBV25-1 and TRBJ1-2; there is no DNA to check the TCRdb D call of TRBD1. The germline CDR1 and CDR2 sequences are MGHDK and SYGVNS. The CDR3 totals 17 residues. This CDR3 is CASSESWVLQGAGGYTF.

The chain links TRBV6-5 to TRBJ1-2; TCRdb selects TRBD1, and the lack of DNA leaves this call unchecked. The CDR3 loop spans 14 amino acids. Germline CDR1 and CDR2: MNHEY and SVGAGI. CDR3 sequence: CASSYDRVAGGYTF.

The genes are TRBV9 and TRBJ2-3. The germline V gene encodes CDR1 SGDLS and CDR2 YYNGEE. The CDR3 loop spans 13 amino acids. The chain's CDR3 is CASSVDQEDTQYF.

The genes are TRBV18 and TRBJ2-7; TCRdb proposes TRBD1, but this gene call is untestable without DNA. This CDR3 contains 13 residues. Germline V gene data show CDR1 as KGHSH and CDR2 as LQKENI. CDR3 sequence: CASSPDQGSEQYF.